Below, 14 T cell receptor beta chains from the same sample are listed, as sequenced in a study of blood T cell repertoires in COVID-19. The method was immunoSEQ multiplex PCR; TCRdb's version includes in-frame clones alone and lacks a portion of them. The repertoire holds around 100,000 clones, with roughly nine tenths as singletons. The sequencing input was peripheral blood. These receptor sequences come from a man aged 45-65 years with active COVID-19.

The chain is built from TRBV27 and TRBJ2-1; a possible D gene is TRBD2 (5 bases). CDR1 is MNHEY and CDR2 is SMNVEV in the germline V gene (reference sequence). The CDR3 runs 14 residues. V lost 7 bases and J 6 bases, leaving 16 bases between the germline ends. The CDR3 region is CASISGSRLNEQFF. CDR3 DNA sequence: TGTGCCAGCATCTCGGGAAGTAGGCTCAATGAGCAGTTCTTC.

The rearrangement links TRBV3-1 (or the pseudogene TRBV3-2) to TRBJ2-7, with 9 bases identical to TRBD1. J lost 6 bases, V lost 4 bases, and 4 bases had no gene match. CDR1 is LGHDT and CDR2 is YNNKEL in the germline V gene (reference sequence). The CDR3 has 13 residues. The DNA of the CDR3 is TGTGCCAGCAGCCGGGACAGGGTGGGCGAGCAGTACTTC. Residues: CASSRDRVGEQYF.

This rearrangement joins TRBV4-1 to TRBJ1-1, with a possible D match to TRBD1 (5 bases). The CDR3 covers 15 residues. V was pared by 3 bases and J by 3 bases, with 14 bases between. CDR1 and CDR2 from the germline V gene are MGHRA and YSYEKL. Here the CDR3 reads CASSHLLGVDTEAFF. The CDR3 DNA is TGCGCCAGCAGCCACCTTTTAGGGGTCGACACTGAAGCTTTCTTT.

J is TRBJ2-1 and V is TRBV25-1; TRBD1 aligns across 7 bases. Trimming cost V 4 bases and J 2 bases; bases outside gene matches: 5. The CDR3 has 15 residues. CDR1 is MGHDK, CDR2 SYGVNS, per germline. The CDR3: CASSVRQGAYNEQFF. CDR3 nucleotides: TGTGCCAGCAGTGTGCGACAGGGTGCCTACAATGAGCAGTTCTTC.

The rearrangement links TRBV14 to TRBJ2-3, with 13 bases aligning to TRBD2. The germline gives CDR1 SGHDN, CDR2 FVKESK. This CDR3 comprises 17 residues. V shed 4 bases and J 4 bases; nucleotides not matched to a gene: 8. This chain's CDR3 is CASSPYGTSGVADTQYF. Here the CDR3 DNA reads TGTGCCAGCAGCCCCTACGGGACTAGCGGGGTGGCAGATACGCAGTATTTT.

The chain uses TRBV7-2 and TRBJ2-2, with D possibly matching TRBD2 (6 bases). In germline, CDR1 is SGHTA, CDR2 FQGNSA. V was clipped by 4 bases and J by 4 bases, with 22 bases between them. The CDR3 sequence is 18 residues long. DNA for the CDR3: TGTGCCAGCAGCTCGCTTGGGGGGACCTGGGGTTTCACCGGGGAGCTGTTTTTT. This codes for CASSSLGGTWGFTGELFF.

Regarding this clone: One end of the junction varies from germline; a read error may be responsible. This sequence joins TRBV6-1 and TRBJ1-2; unclear D gene. The CDR3 sequence is 14 residues long. Germline-derived CDR1 and CDR2 are MNHNS and SASEGT. DNA for the CDR3: TGTGCCAGCAGCGAAGTTGGAGGACTCTATGGCTACACCTTC. Translating it yields CASSEVGGLYGYTF.

This chain joins TRBV5-1 and TRBJ1-2; D gene ambiguous. Germline V lookup: CDR1 SGHRS, CDR2 YFSETQ. The V and J ends lost 7 bases and 5 bases respectively, with 6 bases between them. This CDR3 has 10 residues. The CDR3 DNA follows: TGCGCCAGCGAGAGGTATGGCTACACCTTC. It translates to CASERYGYTF. Combining the CDR3 with reference TRBV5-1 and TRBJ1-2 gives the whole variable domain KAGVTQTPRYLIKTRGQQVTLSCSPISGHRSVSWYQQTPGQGLQFLFEYFSETQRNKGNFPGRFSGRQFSNSRSEMNVSTLELGDSALYLCASERYGYTFGSGTRLTVV.

V usage is TRBV2 and J usage is TRBJ1-2, with 7 bases aligning to TRBD1. The trim removed 4 bases at V and 4 bases at J, leaving 6 bases unmatched. The CDR3 totals 14 residues. The germline V gene encodes CDR1 SNHLY and CDR2 FYNNEI. The CDR3 region is CASSGDRLSYGYTF. The CDR3 coding sequence is TGTGCCAGCAGTGGGGACAGATTATCCTATGGCTACACCTTC.

This rearrangement joins TRBV6-6 to TRBJ1-5; perhaps TRBD1 as D (5 bases). Germline CDR1 MNHNY, CDR2 SVGAGI (reference sequence). This CDR3 comprises 12 residues. The V and J ends lost 7 bases and 5 bases respectively, with 9 bases between them. Written as DNA, the CDR3 is TGTGCCAGCACCGACAGCCATCAGCCCCAGCATTTT. Protein product: CASTDSHQPQHF.

This clone was counted once. The chain combines TRBV29-1 with TRBJ2-7; 10 bases map to TRBD1. CDR3 length equals 15 residues. The V and J ends lost 4 bases and 3 bases, in that order; junction bases with no gene match: 9. Looked up from germline, CDR1 is SQVTM and CDR2 is ANQGSEA. The CDR3 loop is CSVAGQGGPNYEQYF. CDR3 DNA sequence: TGCAGCGTTGCCGGACAGGGGGGCCCGAACTACGAGCAGTACTTC.

The table lists this clone with a few counts. V and J are TRBV7-2 and TRBJ2-6; D perhaps matches TRBD1 (5 bases). CDR1 is SGHTA and CDR2 is FQGNSA in the germline V gene. This CDR3 is 17 amino acids long. V lost 1 base and J 0 bases, leaving 10 bases between the germline ends. CDR3 coding DNA: TGTGCCAGCAGCTTAGGGGGCCCCTTCTCTGGGGCCAACGTCCTGACTTTC. It encodes CASSLGGPFSGANVLTF.

V usage is TRBV25-1 and J usage is TRBJ2-3, with a possible D match to TRBD1 (6 bases). Trimming took 7 bases from V and 6 from J, leaving 17 bases between them. Germline V gene sequence: CDR1 MGHDK, CDR2 SYGVNS. There are 14 residues in the CDR3. CDR3 nucleotides: TGTGCCAGCACCAGGGGCCCCTCACTTGATACGCAGTATTTT. Translated: CASTRGPSLDTQYF. Combining the CDR3 with reference TRBV25-1 and TRBJ2-3 gives the whole variable domain EADIYQTPRYLVIGTGKKITLECSQTMGHDKMYWYQQDPGMELHLIHYSYGVNSTEKGDLSSESTVSRIRTEHFPLTLESARPSHTSQYLCASTRGPSLDTQYFGPGTRLTVL.

The sample holds a few counts of this clone. The rearrangement joins TRBV20-1 to TRBJ1-2, with TRBD1 as a possible D gene (5 bases). The CDR3 is 13 residues long. The germline gives CDR1 DFQATT, CDR2 SNEGSKA (reference sequence). The ends were cut back, 4 bases at V and 8 bases at J, with 17 bases in the middle. CDR3 loop: CSATDSTGSGYTF. CDR3 sequence (DNA): TGCAGTGCTACTGATTCCACAGGAAGCGGCTACACCTTC.